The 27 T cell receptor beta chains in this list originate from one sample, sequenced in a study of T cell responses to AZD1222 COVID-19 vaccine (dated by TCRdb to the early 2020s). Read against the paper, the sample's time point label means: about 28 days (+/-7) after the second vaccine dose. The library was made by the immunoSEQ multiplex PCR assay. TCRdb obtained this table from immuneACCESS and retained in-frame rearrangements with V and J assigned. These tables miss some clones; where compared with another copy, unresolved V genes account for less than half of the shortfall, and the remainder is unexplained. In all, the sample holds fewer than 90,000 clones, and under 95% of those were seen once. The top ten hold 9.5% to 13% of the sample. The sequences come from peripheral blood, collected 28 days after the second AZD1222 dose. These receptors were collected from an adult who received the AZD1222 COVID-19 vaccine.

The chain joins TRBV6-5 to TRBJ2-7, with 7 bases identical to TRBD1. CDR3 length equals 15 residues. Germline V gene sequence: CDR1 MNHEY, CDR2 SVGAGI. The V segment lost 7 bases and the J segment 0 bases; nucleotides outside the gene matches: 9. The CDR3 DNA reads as TGTGCCAGCACCTCCCTCGGGACAGTCTCCTACGAGCAGTACTTC. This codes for CASTSLGTVSYEQYF.

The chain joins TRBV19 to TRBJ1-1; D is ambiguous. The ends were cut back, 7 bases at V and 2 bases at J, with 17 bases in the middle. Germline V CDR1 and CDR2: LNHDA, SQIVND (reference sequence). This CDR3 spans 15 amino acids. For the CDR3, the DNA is TGTGCCAGTACGCACCCGTTTGGGGTTAACACTGAAGCTTTCTTT. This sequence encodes CASTHPFGVNTEAFF.

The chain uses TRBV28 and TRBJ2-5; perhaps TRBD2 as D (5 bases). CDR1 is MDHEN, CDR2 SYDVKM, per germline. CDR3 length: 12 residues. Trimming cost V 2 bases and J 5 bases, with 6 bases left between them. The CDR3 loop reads CASSLLAETQYF. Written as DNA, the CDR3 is TGTGCCAGCAGTTTACTAGCTGAGACCCAGTACTTC. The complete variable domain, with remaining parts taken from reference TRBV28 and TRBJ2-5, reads DVKVTQSSRYLVKRTGEKVFLECVQDMDHENMFWYRQDPGLGLRLIYFSYDVKMKEKGDIPEGYSVSREKKERFSLILESASTNQTSMYLCASSLLAETQYFGPGTRLLVL.

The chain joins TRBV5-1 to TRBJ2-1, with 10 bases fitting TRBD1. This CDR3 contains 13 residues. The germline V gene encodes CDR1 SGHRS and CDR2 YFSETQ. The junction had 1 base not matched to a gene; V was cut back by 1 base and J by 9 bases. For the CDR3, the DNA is TGCGCCAGCAGCTTGCGGGACAGGGGTGAGCAGTTCTTC. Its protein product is CASSLRDRGEQFF.

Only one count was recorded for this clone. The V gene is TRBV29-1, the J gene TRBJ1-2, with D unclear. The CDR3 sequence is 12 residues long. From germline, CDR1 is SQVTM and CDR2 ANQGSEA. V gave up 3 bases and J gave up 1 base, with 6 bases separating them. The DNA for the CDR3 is TGCAGCGTTGACAGGAATAACTATGGCTACACCTTC. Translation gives CSVDRNNYGYTF.

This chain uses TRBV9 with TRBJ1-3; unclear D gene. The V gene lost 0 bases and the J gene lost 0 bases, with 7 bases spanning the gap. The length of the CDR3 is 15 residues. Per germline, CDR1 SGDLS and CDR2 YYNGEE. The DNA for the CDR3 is TGTGCCAGCAGCGTAGCGCCTAGCTCTGGAAACACCATATATTTT. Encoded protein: CASSVAPSSGNTIYF.

For the CDR3, the DNA is TGCGCCAGCAGCCAAGAAATTGGGGGACTAGCGGGAGAGAATGAGCAGTTCTTC. Translation: CASSQEIGGLAGENEQFF. V and J are TRBV4-1 and TRBJ2-1; TRBD2 agrees at 14 bases. The CDR3 runs 18 residues. Germline CDR1 MGHRA, CDR2 YSYEKL. The trim removed 0 bases at V and 7 bases at J, leaving 8 bases unmatched.

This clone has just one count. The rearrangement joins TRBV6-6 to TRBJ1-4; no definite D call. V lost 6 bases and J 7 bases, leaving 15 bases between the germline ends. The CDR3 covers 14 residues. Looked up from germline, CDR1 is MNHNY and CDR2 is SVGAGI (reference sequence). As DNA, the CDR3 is TGTGCCAGCAGCTTGGTGGGCCGGGTTGAAAAACTGTTTTTT. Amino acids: CASSLVGRVEKLFF.

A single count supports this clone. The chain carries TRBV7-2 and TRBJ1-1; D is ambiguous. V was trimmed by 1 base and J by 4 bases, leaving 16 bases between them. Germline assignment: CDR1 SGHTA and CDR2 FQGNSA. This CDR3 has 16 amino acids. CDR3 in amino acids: CASSLDGGTLATEAFF. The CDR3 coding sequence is TGTGCCAGCAGCTTAGACGGTGGCACACTAGCCACTGAAGCTTTCTTT.

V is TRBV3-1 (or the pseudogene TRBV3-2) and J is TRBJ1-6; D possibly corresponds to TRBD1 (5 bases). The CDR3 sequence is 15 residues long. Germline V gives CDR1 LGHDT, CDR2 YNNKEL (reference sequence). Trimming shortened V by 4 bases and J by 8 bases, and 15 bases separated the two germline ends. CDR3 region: CASSPSTATYSPLHF. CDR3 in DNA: TGTGCCAGCAGCCCCTCGACAGCTACATATTCACCCCTCCACTTT.

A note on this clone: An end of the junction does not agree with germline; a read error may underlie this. CDR3 nucleotide sequence: TGTGCCAGCAGTTACGACGGGAGGGCCTCCGACGAGCAGTACTTC. Translation: CASSYDGRASDEQYF. This sequence joins TRBV28 and TRBJ2-7, with 8 nucleotides matching TRBD2. Looked up from germline, CDR1 is MDHEN and CDR2 is SYDVKM. This CDR3 spans 15 amino acids.

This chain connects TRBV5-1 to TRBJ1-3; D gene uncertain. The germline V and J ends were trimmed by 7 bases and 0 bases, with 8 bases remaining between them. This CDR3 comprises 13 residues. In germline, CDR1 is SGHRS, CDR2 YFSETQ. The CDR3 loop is CASSPDSGNTIYF. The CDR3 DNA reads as TGCGCCAGCTCCCCGGACTCTGGAAACACCATATATTTT. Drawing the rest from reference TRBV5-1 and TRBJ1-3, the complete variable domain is KAGVTQTPRYLIKTRGQQVTLSCSPISGHRSVSWYQQTPGQGLQFLFEYFSETQRNKGNFPGRFSGRQFSNSRSEMNVSTLELGDSALYLCASSPDSGNTIYFGEGSWLTVV.

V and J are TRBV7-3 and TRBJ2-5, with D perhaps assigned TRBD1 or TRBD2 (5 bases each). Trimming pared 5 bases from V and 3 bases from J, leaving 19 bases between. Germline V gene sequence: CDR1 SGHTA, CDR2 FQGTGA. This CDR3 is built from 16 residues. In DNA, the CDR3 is TGTGCCAGCAGCGTTAATTGGGGGAACCTTAAAGAGACCCAGTACTTC. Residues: CASSVNWGNLKETQYF.

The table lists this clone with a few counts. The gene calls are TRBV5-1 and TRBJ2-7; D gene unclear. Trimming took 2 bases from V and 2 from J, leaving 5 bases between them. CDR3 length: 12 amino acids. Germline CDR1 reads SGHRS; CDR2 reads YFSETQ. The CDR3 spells CASSFPPYEQYF. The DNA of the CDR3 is TGCGCCAGCAGCTTCCCTCCCTACGAGCAGTACTTC.

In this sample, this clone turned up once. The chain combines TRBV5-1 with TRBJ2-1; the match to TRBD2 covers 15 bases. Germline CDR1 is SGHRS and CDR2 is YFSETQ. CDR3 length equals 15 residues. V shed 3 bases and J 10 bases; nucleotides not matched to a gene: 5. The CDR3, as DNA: TGCGCCAGCAGCTGGACTAGCGGGGGGGCTCAGGAGCAGTTCTTC. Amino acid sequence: CASSWTSGGAQEQFF.

This chain's CDR3 is CASSSVDRNYGSGYTF. In DNA form, the CDR3 reads TGTGCCAGCAGCTCGGTCGACAGGAATTATGGGAGTGGCTACACCTTC. The chain is built from TRBV5-6 and TRBJ1-2, with D perhaps TRBD1 (6 bases). V lost 3 bases and J 7 bases, leaving 22 bases between the germline ends. CDR3 size: 16 residues. The germline CDR1 and CDR2 sequences are SGHDT and YYEEEE.

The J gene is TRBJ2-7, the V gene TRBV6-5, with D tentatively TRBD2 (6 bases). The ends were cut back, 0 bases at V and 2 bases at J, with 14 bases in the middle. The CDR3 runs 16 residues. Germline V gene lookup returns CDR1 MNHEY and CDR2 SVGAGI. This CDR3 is CASSYSTAGSTYEQYF. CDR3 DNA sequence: TGTGCCAGCAGTTACTCGACGGCGGGATCTACCTACGAGCAGTACTTC.

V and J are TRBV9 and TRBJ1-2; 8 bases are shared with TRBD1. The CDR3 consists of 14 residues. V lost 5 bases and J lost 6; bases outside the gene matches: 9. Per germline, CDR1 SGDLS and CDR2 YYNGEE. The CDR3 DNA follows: TGTGCCAGCAGTCATCCGACAGGGGAGAATGGCTACACCTTC. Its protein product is CASSHPTGENGYTF.

Written as DNA, the CDR3 is TGTGCCAGCAGCCAATTTCGCGGCCCGGGGACCCAGTACTTC. This translates into CASSQFRGPGTQYF. This rearrangement joins TRBV3-1 (or the pseudogene TRBV3-2) to TRBJ2-5; D unclear. The CDR3 is 14 residues long. V dropped 2 bases and J dropped 7 bases, with 14 bases sitting between them. Germline loops: CDR1 LGHDT, CDR2 YNNKEL (reference sequence).

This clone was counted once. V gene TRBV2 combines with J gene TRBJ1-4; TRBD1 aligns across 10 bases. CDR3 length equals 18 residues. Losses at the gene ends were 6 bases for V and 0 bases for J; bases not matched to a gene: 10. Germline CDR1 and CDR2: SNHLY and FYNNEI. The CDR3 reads CASRPGQGFFATNEKLFF. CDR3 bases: TGTGCCAGCAGGCCGGGACAGGGGTTTTTTGCAACTAATGAAAAACTGTTTTTT. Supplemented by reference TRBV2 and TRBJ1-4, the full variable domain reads EPEVTQTPSHQVTQMGQEVILRCVPISNHLYFYWYRQILGQKVEFLVSFYNNEISEKSEIFDDQFSVERPDGSNFTLKIRSTKLEDSAMYFCASRPGQGFFATNEKLFFGSGTQLSVL.

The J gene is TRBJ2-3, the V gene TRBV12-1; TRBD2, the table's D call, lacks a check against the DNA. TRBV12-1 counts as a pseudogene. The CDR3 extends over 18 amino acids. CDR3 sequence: CASSSHAGAEGSLDTQYF. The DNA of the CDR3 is TGTGCCAGCAGCTCGCACGCCGGCGCGGAGGGGAGTCTCGATACGCAGTATTTT.

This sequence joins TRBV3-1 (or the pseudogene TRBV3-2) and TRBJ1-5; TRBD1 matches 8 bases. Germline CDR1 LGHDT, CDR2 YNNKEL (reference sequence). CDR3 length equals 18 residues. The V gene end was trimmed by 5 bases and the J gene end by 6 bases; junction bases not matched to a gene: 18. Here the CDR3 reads CASSSRLVAGGRGQPQHF. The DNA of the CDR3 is TGTGCCAGCAGCTCCAGATTAGTGGCAGGGGGCAGGGGTCAGCCCCAGCATTTT.

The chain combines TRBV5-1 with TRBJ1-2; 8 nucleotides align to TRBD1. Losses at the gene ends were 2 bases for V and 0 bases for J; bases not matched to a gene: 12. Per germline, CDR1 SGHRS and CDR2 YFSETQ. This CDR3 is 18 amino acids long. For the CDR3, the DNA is TGCGCCAGCAGCTTTGGGACAGGTGAGGGCGGTTCTAACTATGGCTACACCTTC. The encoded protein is CASSFGTGEGGSNYGYTF.

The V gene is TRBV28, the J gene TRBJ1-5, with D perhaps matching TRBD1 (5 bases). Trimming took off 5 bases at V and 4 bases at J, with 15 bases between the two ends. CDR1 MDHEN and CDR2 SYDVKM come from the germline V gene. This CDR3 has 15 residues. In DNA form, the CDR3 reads TGTGCCAGCAGTCTGACCTCGACAGCAAATCAGCCCCAGCATTTT. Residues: CASSLTSTANQPQHF.

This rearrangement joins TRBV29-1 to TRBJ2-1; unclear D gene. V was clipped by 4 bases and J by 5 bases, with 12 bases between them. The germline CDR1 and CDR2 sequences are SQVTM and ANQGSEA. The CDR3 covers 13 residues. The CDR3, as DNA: TGCAGCGTTGTAGCTAGACGGGACAATGAGCAGTTCTTC. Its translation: CSVVARRDNEQFF.

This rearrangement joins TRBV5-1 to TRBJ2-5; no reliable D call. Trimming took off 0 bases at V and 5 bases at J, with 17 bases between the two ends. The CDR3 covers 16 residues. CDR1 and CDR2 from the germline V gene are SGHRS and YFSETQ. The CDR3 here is CASSLGVSPMGETQYF. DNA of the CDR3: TGCGCCAGCAGCTTGGGCGTCAGCCCCATGGGGGAGACCCAGTACTTC.

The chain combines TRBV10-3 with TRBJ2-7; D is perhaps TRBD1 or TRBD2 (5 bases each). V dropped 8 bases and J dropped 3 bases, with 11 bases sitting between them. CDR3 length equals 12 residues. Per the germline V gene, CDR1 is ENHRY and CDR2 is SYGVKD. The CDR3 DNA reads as TGTGCCATCTCCGGGACGGTCTACGAGCAGTACTTC. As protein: CAISGTVYEQYF.